This T cell receptor beta chain was sequenced in a study of shared clonotypes between healthy human individuals. Looking at the study overall: Researchers drew samples from a couple of women and a few men aged 18 to 49. Per donor, three plates held CD4 naive cells, three held CD4 memory, two held CD8 naive and one held CD8 memory. Notes on the study in general: In several donors, around 5% of naive CD4 clonotypes appeared in common.

Naive CD8 cells lacked CD45RO and underwent positive selection for CCR7, leaving out terminally differentiated effector memory CD45RA+ cells. Investigators spread the genomic DNA of each subset evenly over several immunoSEQ plates. Assay used: immunoSEQ multiplex PCR; TCRdb lists only in-frame clones, some missing. The sample yields about 2 million clones, about 95% seen once. About this clone: Its antigen is as yet unknown. In the same sample, other DNA sequences code for this CDR3.

The TCR was taken from a man aged 18 to 29 in good health. Sequenced material: naive CD8+ T cells sorted from blood.

CDR3 DNA sequence: TGTGCCAGCAGCCTGGCCGGGTTCTACGAGCAGTACTTC. This sequence encodes CASSLAGFYEQYF. V is TRBV7-9 and J is TRBJ2-7; D call uncertain. Germline values: CDR1 SEHNR, CDR2 FQNEAQ (reference sequence). V gave up 5 bases and J gave up 3 bases, with 11 bases separating them. CDR3 length: 13 amino acids.